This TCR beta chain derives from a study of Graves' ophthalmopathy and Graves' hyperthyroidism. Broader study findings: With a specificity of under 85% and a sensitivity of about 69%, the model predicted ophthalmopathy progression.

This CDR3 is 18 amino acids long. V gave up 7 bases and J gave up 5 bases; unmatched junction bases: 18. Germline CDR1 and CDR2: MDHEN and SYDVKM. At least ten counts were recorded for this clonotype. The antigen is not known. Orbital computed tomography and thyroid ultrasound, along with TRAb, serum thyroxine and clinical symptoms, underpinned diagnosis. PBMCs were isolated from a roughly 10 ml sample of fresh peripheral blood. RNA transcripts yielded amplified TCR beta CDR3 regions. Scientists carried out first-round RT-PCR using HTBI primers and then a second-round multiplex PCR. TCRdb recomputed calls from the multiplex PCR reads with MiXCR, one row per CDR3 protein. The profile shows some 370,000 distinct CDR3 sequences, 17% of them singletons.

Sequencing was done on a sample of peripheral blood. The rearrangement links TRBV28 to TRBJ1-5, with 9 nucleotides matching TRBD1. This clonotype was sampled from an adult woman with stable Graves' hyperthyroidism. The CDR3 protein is CASITLTGTGTLHQPQHF. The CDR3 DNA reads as TGTGCCAGCATCACTCTAACTGGGACAGGGACTCTTCATCAGCCCCAGCATTTT.